The entry below gives a single TCR beta chain sequence along with its context. In the PCR, 60 Vbeta and 13 Jbeta primers were used. Using immunoSEQ multiplex PCR, the repertoire was profiled, and TCRdb retains in-frame clones only, with some absent. This table holds 90,000 to 150,000 clones, around 77% found once. Trimming removed 0 bases at V and 0 bases at J, with 12 bases between. This CDR3 is 17 amino acids long. Germline-derived CDR1 and CDR2 are ENHRY and SYGVKD. This sample stems from a study of cytomegalovirus exposure and HLA in healthy donors. Sequencing was carried out using PBMCs. This rearrangement joins TRBV10-3 to TRBJ2-1, with D possibly being TRBD2 (6 bases). The receptor's source is a middle-aged man in good health and CMV-seropositive. The CDR3 sequence is CAISESYGGSSYNEQFF. DNA of the CDR3: TGTGCCATCAGTGAGTCCTATGGGGGGAGCTCCTACAATGAGCAGTTCTTC.